This paragraph reports one T cell receptor beta chain. This record belongs to a study of blood T cell repertoires in COVID-19. As for the study in general: PBMCs, B-cell-depleted T cells, or T cells were the source of the cDNA or gDNA that made up the material.

The germline V and J ends were trimmed by 4 bases and 8 bases, with 12 bases remaining between them. The CDR3 spans 12 residues. Germline CDR1 and CDR2: SGHRS and YFSETQ. Patients at the Seattle site were enrolled during active infection and followed longitudinally. Per the authors' pipeline: Reference gene primer amplification gave estimated nucleated cell counts. Assay: immunoSEQ multiplex PCR; the TCRdb copy retains only in-frame clones and omits some. V and J calls and clone size come straight from that table; D and trimming were deduced from the DNA. The table records 450,000 or so clones, 75% to 90% of them present only once.

Source material: peripheral blood. V gene TRBV5-1 combines with J gene TRBJ1-1; D is uncertain. This receptor was obtained from a man aged 18 to 29 with COVID-19, enrolled during active disease. The CDR3 DNA sequence: TGCGCCAGCAGCCCAAATGGCCCGGAAGCTTTCTTT. It codes for CASSPNGPEAFF.